Presented here are 15 T cell receptor beta chains from one specimen sequenced in a study of blood T cells in healthy people across ages. A sample-barcoded 5' primer and a J-beta primer mix were used in a second PCR of about 7 to 12 cycles. One entry per CDR3 protein results from TCRdb running MiXCR on the 5' RACE reads. The sample shows about 640,000 distinct CDR3 sequences, roughly three fifths of them seen only once. Material for sequencing was blood. These receptors were taken from a man aged 60 to 75 in good health.

This clonotype has only one observation. Germline and junction disagree at one end, which may indicate a read error. The chain joins TRBV12-3 or TRBV12-4 to TRBJ2-5; no clear D. The CDR3 is made up of 11 amino acids. DNA of the CDR3: TGTGCCGGCAGTTACGAGGAGACCCAGTACTTC. Residues: CAGSYEETQYF.

This chain links TRBV10-3 with TRBJ2-4; D may be TRBD1 or TRBD2 (5 bases each). The J call is in doubt because the DNA end fits TRBJ2-7 better. The V gene's germline CDR1 is ENHRY and CDR2 SYGVKD. The CDR3 consists of 14 residues. CDR3 sequence reads: CAISGTVEIYEQYF. In DNA form, the CDR3 reads TGTGCCATCAGCGGGACCGTGGAAATCTACGAGCAGTACTTC.

The J gene is TRBJ2-1, the V gene TRBV4-1; D might be TRBD2 (5 bases). The CDR3 contains 15 residues. Trimming pared 4 bases from V and 8 bases from J, leaving 18 bases between. Germline CDR1 MGHRA, CDR2 YSYEKL. The CDR3 coding sequence is TGCGCCAGCAGCCCACGAACCGCCGGAGGCCATGAGCAGTTCTTC. Translated: CASSPRTAGGHEQFF.

This rearrangement joins TRBV12-3 or TRBV12-4 to TRBJ2-1; 7 nucleotides align to TRBD2. This CDR3 comprises 13 residues. V was pared by 3 bases and J by 12 bases, with 8 bases of the junction left unmatched. The CDR3 sequence is CASSLGLTGAQFF. The CDR3 DNA reads as TGTGCCAGCAGTTTGGGACTAACCGGGGCGCAGTTCTTC.

This chain uses TRBV11-3 with TRBJ2-1, with TRBD1 identical over 7 bases. V was pared by 5 bases and J by 1 base, with 5 bases of the junction left unmatched. Germline loops: CDR1 SGHNT, CDR2 YENEEA. This CDR3 comprises 15 residues. The CDR3 DNA reads TGTGCCAGCAGCGAGGGACAGCGATCCTACAATGAGCAGTTCTTC. Protein product: CASSEGQRSYNEQFF.

J is TRBJ2-1 and V is TRBV7-3; 7 nucleotides match TRBD1. The CDR3 is made up of 14 amino acids. Per the germline V gene, CDR1 is SGHTA and CDR2 is FQGTGA. In nucleotides, the CDR3 is TGTACCGTAGCCGGGCCAGGGGGTCGGGATGAGCAGTTCTTC. Protein product: CTVAGPGGRDEQFF.

The chain joins TRBV5-1 to TRBJ1-4; 8 bases are a match to TRBD1. J gave up 7 bases and V 1 base, and 12 bases lay outside the gene matches. The CDR3 totals 17 residues. Germline CDR1 is SGHRS and CDR2 is YFSETQ. The CDR3 DNA is TGCGCCAGCAGCTTGAGTCCCCGGGCCAGGGGGCTTGAAAAACTGTTTTTT. This codes for CASSLSPRARGLEKLFF.

The CDR3 sequence is CASRGRGIQYF. CDR3 nucleotides: TGTGCCAGCAGAGGAAGGGGCATTCAGTACTTC. V and J are TRBV25-1 and TRBJ2-4, with TRBD1 as a possible D gene (5 bases). The CDR3 has 11 amino acids. The V gene's germline CDR1 is MGHDK and CDR2 SYGVNS. V shed 6 bases and J shed 9 bases, with 9 bases lying between them. Based on the CDR3 plus reference TRBV25-1 and TRBJ2-4, the full variable domain is EADIYQTPRYLVIGTGKKITLECSQTMGHDKMYWYQQDPGMELHLIHYSYGVNSTEKGDLSSESTVSRIRTEHFPLTLESARPSHTSQYLCASRGRGIQYFGAGTRLSVL.

This sequence joins TRBV5-1 and TRBJ1-6; TRBD1 aligns across 8 bases. Germline loops: CDR1 SGHRS, CDR2 YFSETQ. The junction had 8 bases not matched to a gene; V was cut back by 4 bases and J by 5 bases. CDR3 size: 16 residues. CDR3 in amino acids: CASSTRTGNNNSPLHF. The CDR3 DNA follows: TGCGCCAGCAGCACCCGGACAGGGAATAATAATTCACCCCTCCACTTT. Full variable domain (missing parts from reference TRBV5-1 and TRBJ1-6): KAGVTQTPRYLIKTRGQQVTLSCSPISGHRSVSWYQQTPGQGLQFLFEYFSETQRNKGNFPGRFSGRQFSNSRSEMNVSTLELGDSALYLCASSTRTGNNNSPLHFGNGTRLTVT.

The chain has TRBV5-1 and TRBJ2-1; TRBD2 matches 11 bases. J lost 7 bases, V lost 4 bases, and 4 bases had no gene match. CDR3 length: 14 amino acids. CDR1 SGHRS and CDR2 YFSETQ come from the germline V gene. CDR3 protein: CASSRGTSGNEQFF. CDR3 sequence (DNA): TGCGCCAGCAGCCGGGGGACTAGCGGAAATGAGCAGTTCTTC.

This clonotype was recorded many times. This rearrangement joins TRBV4-2 to TRBJ2-6; no clear D. The CDR3 is made up of 16 amino acids. V lost 0 bases to trimming and J lost 2 bases, with 8 bases between them. The germline gives CDR1 LGHNA, CDR2 YNFKEQ. The CDR3 region has the DNA TGTGCCAGCAGCCAAGACCACGGTGCTGGGGCCAACGTCCTGACTTTC. As protein: CASSQDHGAGANVLTF.

This chain joins TRBV11-2 and TRBJ2-7; D possibly uses TRBD1 or TRBD2 (6 bases each). Germline V CDR1 and CDR2: SGHAT, FQNNGV. This CDR3 region has 14 residues. The V end lost 0 bases, the J end lost 4 bases, and 10 bases lay between the germline ends. DNA for the CDR3: TGTGCCAGCAGCTTAGAGGGGGGCCTTTACGAGCAGTACTTC. Translating it yields CASSLEGGLYEQYF.

V is TRBV4-1 and J is TRBJ2-5, with TRBD2 matching 9 bases. The CDR3 has 19 amino acids. Germline V gene sequence: CDR1 MGHRA, CDR2 YSYEKL. V shed 0 bases, J shed 4 bases, and the junction held 15 bases outside the gene matches. Here the CDR3 reads CASSQDKGRGGLTRETQYF. The CDR3 DNA is TGCGCCAGCAGCCAAGATAAAGGGCGGGGGGGCCTCACCAGAGAGACCCAGTACTTC.

This clonotype was counted between two and nine times. CDR3 coding DNA: TGTGCCATCAGTGAGTCAGGGACAGGGGTGGACAAAAACATTCAGTACTTC. Its protein product is CAISESGTGVDKNIQYF. The chain uses TRBV10-3 and TRBJ2-4, with 10 bases matching TRBD1. CDR1 is ENHRY and CDR2 is SYGVKD in the germline V gene. J gave up 3 bases and V 0 bases, and 5 bases lay outside the gene matches. This CDR3 spans 17 amino acids.

The genes are TRBV7-2 and TRBJ2-5; no clear D. This CDR3 is 15 amino acids long. The V end was cut by 2 bases, the J end by 5 bases, with 15 bases between. CDR1 and CDR2 from the germline V gene are SGHTA and FQGNSA. CDR3 region: CASSLMAGPEETQYF. The DNA for the CDR3 is TGTGCCAGCAGCTTAATGGCAGGCCCGGAGGAGACCCAGTACTTC.